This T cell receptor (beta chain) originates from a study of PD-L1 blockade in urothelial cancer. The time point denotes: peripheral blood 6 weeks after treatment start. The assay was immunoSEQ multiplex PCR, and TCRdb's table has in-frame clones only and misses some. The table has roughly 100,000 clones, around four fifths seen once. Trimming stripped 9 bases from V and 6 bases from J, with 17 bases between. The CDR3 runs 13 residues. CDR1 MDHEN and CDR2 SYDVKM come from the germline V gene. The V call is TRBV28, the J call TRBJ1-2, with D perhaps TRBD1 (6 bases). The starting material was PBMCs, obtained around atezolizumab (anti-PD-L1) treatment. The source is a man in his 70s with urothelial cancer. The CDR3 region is CASRRGAKDGYTF. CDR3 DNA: TGTGCCAGTCGACGGGGGGCGAAGGATGGCTACACCTTC.